The 32 T cell receptor beta chains given below trace back to one sample, sequenced in a study of cytomegalovirus exposure and HLA in healthy donors (dated by TCRdb to 2016 to 2017). Library construction relied on the immunoSEQ multiplex PCR assay. For the multiplex PCR, a mixture combining 60 forward primers for TCR Vbeta segments and 13 reverse primers for TCR Jbeta segments was used. This immuneACCESS table, as held by TCRdb, lists in-frame sequences with V and J called but not all clones. Of the missing ones, under half trace to an unresolved V gene in checked studies; the others have no known cause. In this sample the table shows about 190,000 clones, 87% of which occur a single time. The ten largest clones take up 1.3% of the sample. Sequencing was performed on PBMCs. The receptors derive from a man aged 25 to 40 in good health and CMV-seronegative.

The CDR3: CASSPPGGGKGQETQYF. CDR3 sequence (DNA): TGTGCCAGCAGTCCCCCCGGGGGGGGGAAGGGTCAAGAGACCCAGTACTTC. This chain uses TRBV28 with TRBJ2-5; 8 bases map to TRBD2. Germline V gives CDR1 MDHEN, CDR2 SYDVKM. CDR3 length: 17 amino acids. With 5 bases clipped from V and 2 bases from J, the junction kept 13 bases outside the gene matches.

The chain carries TRBV27 and TRBJ1-1; D unclear. This CDR3 spans 15 amino acids. Germline V gene lookup returns CDR1 MNHEY and CDR2 SMNVEV (reference sequence). The V gene lost 2 bases and the J gene lost 0 bases, with 10 bases spanning the gap. The CDR3 DNA reads as TGTGCCAGCAGTTTACAGGCCAGCCTGAACACTGAAGCTTTCTTT. As protein: CASSLQASLNTEAFF.

This clone appeared a few times. The rearrangement joins TRBV18 to TRBJ2-7; 11 positions agree with TRBD1. Germline CDR1 is KGHSH and CDR2 is LQKENI. CDR3 length equals 15 residues. V shed 5 bases and J 7 bases; nucleotides not matched to a gene: 10. The CDR3 sequence: CASSRRGQGVGEQYF. The DNA for the CDR3 is TGTGCCAGCTCAAGAAGGGGACAGGGGGTCGGGGAGCAGTACTTC.

Of note for this clone: An end of the junction differs from the germline gene, which may be a read error. This sequence joins TRBV30 and TRBJ1-2; D uncertain. The CDR3 loop spans 13 amino acids. Germline V gives CDR1 GTSNPN, CDR2 SVGIG (reference sequence). The DNA for the CDR3 is TGTGCCTGGAGCGCCCAGCTAGACTATGGCTGCACCTTC. Protein product: CAWSAQLDYGCTF.

The genes are TRBV6-4 and TRBJ1-3; 9 nucleotides agree with TRBD1. This CDR3 is built from 13 residues. Germline CDR1 and CDR2: MRHNA and SNTAGT. The V segment lost 11 bases and the J segment 4 bases; nucleotides outside the gene matches: 6. The CDR3 nucleotides read TGTGCCGCCACAGGGGGCAAAGGAAACACCATATATTTT. It translates to CAATGGKGNTIYF.

This chain uses TRBV19 with TRBJ2-1, with D maybe TRBD1 (6 bases). The CDR3 length is 14 residues. V was pared by 9 bases and J by 1 base, with 13 bases between. Germline CDR1 and CDR2: LNHDA and SQIVND (reference sequence). CDR3 region: CASRDKFSYNEQFF. Written as DNA, the CDR3 is TGTGCCAGCCGGGACAAATTTTCCTACAATGAGCAGTTCTTC.

The chain carries TRBV28 and TRBJ2-6; weak D call: TRBD1 (6 bases). Trimming left V 5 bases short and J 2 bases short, with 7 bases between. The CDR3 is 14 amino acids. In germline, CDR1 is MDHEN, CDR2 SYDVKM. CDR3 sequence reads: CASSNRAGANVLTF. The CDR3 DNA sequence: TGTGCCAGCAGTAACAGGGCTGGGGCCAACGTCCTGACTTTC. Together with reference TRBV28 and TRBJ2-6, the CDR3 gives the full variable domain: DVKVTQSSRYLVKRTGEKVFLECVQDMDHENMFWYRQDPGLGLRLIYFSYDVKMKEKGDIPEGYSVSREKKERFSLILESASTNQTSMYLCASSNRAGANVLTFGAGSRLTVL.

V gene TRBV7-2 combines with J gene TRBJ1-2; 8 positions agree with TRBD1. The J segment lost 1 base and the V segment lost 6 bases, leaving 4 bases of the junction unmatched. The CDR3 contains 14 residues. CDR1 SGHTA and CDR2 FQGNSA come from the germline V gene. The CDR3 DNA sequence: TGTGCCAGCAGTCCACAGGGGGATAACTATGGCTACACCTTC. It translates to CASSPQGDNYGYTF.

This chain joins TRBV15 and TRBJ2-1, with TRBD2 identical over 10 bases. Looked up from germline, CDR1 is LNHNV and CDR2 is YYDKDF (reference sequence). The CDR3 has 18 residues. Trimming cost V 0 bases and J 2 bases; bases outside gene matches: 7. CDR3 protein: CATSRERVAGGAYNEQFF. In DNA form, the CDR3 reads TGTGCCACCAGCAGAGAGAGGGTAGCGGGAGGCGCCTACAATGAGCAGTTCTTC.

This clone was counted a few times. The genes are TRBV18 and TRBJ2-7; 8 positions agree with TRBD1. Per germline, CDR1 KGHSH and CDR2 LQKENI. The CDR3 length is 16 residues. The junction had 12 bases not matched to a gene; V was cut back by 6 bases and J by 2 bases. CDR3 DNA: TGTGCCAGCTCCGATCGCGGGACAGGTAACACCTACGAGCAGTACTTC. Amino acids: CASSDRGTGNTYEQYF.

CDR3: CASSQDGGFDSYEQYF. CDR3 DNA sequence: TGCGCCAGCAGCCAAGATGGGGGCTTCGACAGCTACGAGCAGTACTTC. The J gene is TRBJ2-7, the V gene TRBV4-3, with D perhaps matching TRBD1 (6 bases). The CDR3 is made up of 16 amino acids. The germline V and J ends were trimmed by 0 bases and 3 bases, with 15 bases remaining between them. Germline V gene sequence: CDR1 LGHNA, CDR2 YSLEER.

The chain employs TRBV4-2 and TRBJ2-5; TRBD1 agrees at 9 bases. The V segment lost 0 bases and the J segment 2 bases; nucleotides outside the gene matches: 4. Germline V gene lookup returns CDR1 LGHNA and CDR2 YNFKEQ. The CDR3 loop spans 16 amino acids. CDR3 residues: CASSQEDRGGQETQYF. CDR3 DNA: TGTGCCAGCAGCCAAGAAGACAGGGGGGGACAAGAGACCCAGTACTTC.

V and J are TRBV28 and TRBJ1-2; maybe TRBD1 (6 bases). The CDR3 loop spans 13 amino acids. V was clipped by 6 bases and J by 4 bases, with 12 bases between them. Germline assignment: CDR1 MDHEN and CDR2 SYDVKM. CDR3 loop: CASSLRGPYGYTF. CDR3 coding DNA: TGTGCCAGCAGCCTCAGGGGTCCCTATGGCTACACCTTC.

This clone was detected only a few times. This rearrangement joins TRBV29-1 to TRBJ2-1; 8 nucleotides agree with TRBD2. The ends lost 6 bases at V and 0 bases at J; junction bases unmatched: 7. The CDR3 loop spans 15 amino acids. Per germline, CDR1 SQVTM and CDR2 ANQGSEA. The CDR3 loop is CSVGLELGSYNEQFF. The CDR3 DNA reads TGCAGCGTGGGACTAGAGCTGGGCTCCTACAATGAGCAGTTCTTC.

This chain connects TRBV5-6 to TRBJ2-5; 8 nucleotides agree with TRBD2. The germline gives CDR1 SGHDT, CDR2 YYEEEE. V shed 1 base and J 4 bases; nucleotides not matched to a gene: 6. The CDR3 is 15 residues long. The CDR3 DNA reads as TGTGCCAGCAGCTTGTTGGCGGGAGGAACAGAGACCCAGTACTTC. Its translation: CASSLLAGGTETQYF.

The CDR3: CASSSLDRVYEQYF. The CDR3 DNA reads as TGTGCCAGCAGCTCCCTCGACAGGGTCTACGAGCAGTACTTC. The rearrangement joins TRBV11-2 to TRBJ2-7; 7 nucleotides align to TRBD1. The CDR3 contains 14 residues. Germline V lookup: CDR1 SGHAT, CDR2 FQNNGV. V was pared by 4 bases and J by 3 bases, with 6 bases of the junction left unmatched.

The chain joins TRBV27 to TRBJ2-5; 8 bases line up with TRBD2. The assigned J gene may be wrong: the sequence end matches TRBJ2-7 better. Germline V gene lookup returns CDR1 MNHEY and CDR2 SMNVEV (reference sequence). The CDR3 is 14 residues long. The CDR3 reads CASSLSRGTSEQYF. Here the CDR3 DNA reads TGTGCCAGCAGTTTATCCCGAGGGACTAGCGAGCAGTACTTC.

The chain employs TRBV4-3 and TRBJ2-1; TRBD2 matches at 11 bases. This CDR3 comprises 17 residues. Germline V lookup: CDR1 LGHNA, CDR2 YSLEER. The V segment lost 0 bases and the J segment 6 bases; nucleotides outside the gene matches: 7. The CDR3 is CASSQDRRLAGPNEQFF. The CDR3 DNA follows: TGCGCCAGCAGCCAAGATCGGAGACTAGCGGGGCCCAATGAGCAGTTCTTC.

This clone was counted a single time. The chain employs TRBV19 and TRBJ1-5; D unresolved. CDR3 length: 12 residues. V was pared by 2 bases and J by 7 bases, with 6 bases between. CDR1 and CDR2 from the germline V gene are LNHDA and SQIVND (reference sequence). CDR3 nucleotide sequence: TGTGCCAGTAGTATAATAGAACAGCCCCAGCATTTT. It encodes CASSIIEQPQHF. The entire variable domain, with the rest obtained from reference TRBV19 and TRBJ1-5, is as follows: DGGITQSPKYLFRKEGQNVTLSCEQNLNHDAMYWYRQDPGQGLRLIYYSQIVNDFQKGDIAEGYSVSREKKESFPLTVTSAQKNPTAFYLCASSIIEQPQHFGDGTRLSIL.

The V and J genes are TRBV12-2 and TRBJ2-2; the D call in the table, TRBD1, was not verified against the DNA. TRBV12-2 is described as a pseudogene. The CDR3 has 16 residues. The CDR3 is CASRLRGQGSTGELFF. The CDR3 DNA sequence: TGTGCAAGTCGCTTAAGGGGTCAGGGAAGCACCGGGGAGCTGTTTTTT.

This chain uses TRBV7-9 with TRBJ2-3, with D perhaps matching TRBD1 (5 bases). The CDR3 sequence is 14 residues long. Germline-derived CDR1 and CDR2 are SEHNR and FQNEAQ (reference sequence). V lost 5 bases, J lost 6 bases, and 15 bases lay in between. CDR3: CASSRQGAVDTQYF. CDR3 nucleotide sequence: TGTGCCAGCAGCCGACAAGGGGCGGTTGATACGCAGTATTTT. Variable domain in full (rest from reference TRBV7-9 and TRBJ2-3): DTGVSQNPRHKITKRGQNVTFRCDPISEHNRLYWYRQTLGQGPEFLTYFQNEAQLEKSRLLSDRFSAERPKGSFSTLEIQRTEQGDSAMYLCASSRQGAVDTQYFGPGTRLTVL.

This chain links TRBV6-1 with TRBJ1-2; D gene unclear. From germline, CDR1 is MNHNS and CDR2 SASEGT. Trimming shortened V by 8 bases and J by 5 bases, and 6 bases separated the two germline ends. The CDR3 length is 10 residues. The CDR3 reads CASSDYGYTF. CDR3 DNA sequence: TGTGCCAGCTCAGATTATGGCTACACCTTC.

The chain employs TRBV4-1 and TRBJ2-3; TRBD2 matches at 11 bases. There are 18 residues in the CDR3. The V segment lost 3 bases and the J segment 0 bases; nucleotides outside the gene matches: 8. From germline, CDR1 is MGHRA and CDR2 YSYEKL. CDR3 region: CASSQAARLAGSTDTQYF. As DNA, the CDR3 is TGCGCCAGCAGCCAGGCCGCAAGACTAGCGGGAAGCACAGATACGCAGTATTTT.

Notes on this clone: A junction end diverges from the germline sequence, so it may reflect a read error. The chain has TRBV7-7 and TRBJ2-5, with TRBD2 matching over 7 bases. The CDR3 spans 14 residues. The V gene's germline CDR1 is SSHAT and CDR2 FNYEAQ (reference sequence). The CDR3 reads CASSRSGEQETQYF. DNA for the CDR3: TGTGCTAGCAGCCGGAGCGGGGAACAAGAGACCCAATACTTC.

The chain links TRBV20-1 to TRBJ2-5; D call uncertain. Trimming cost V 7 bases and J 5 bases, with 11 bases left between them. The CDR3 contains 11 residues. CDR1 DFQATT and CDR2 SNEGSKA come from the germline V gene (reference sequence). The CDR3 protein is CSVRTGETQYF. The CDR3 bases are TGCAGTGTTCGTACCGGGGAGACCCAGTACTTC.

The chain has TRBV6-5 and TRBJ1-1; D might be TRBD1 (5 bases). Trimming took off 6 bases at V and 1 base at J, with 9 bases between the two ends. Germline values: CDR1 MNHEY, CDR2 SVGAGI. This CDR3 contains 13 residues. CDR3 loop: CASRVGRNTEAFF. The CDR3 DNA follows: TGTGCCAGCAGGGTGGGGCGGAACACTGAAGCTTTCTTT.

The rearrangement uses TRBV28 and TRBJ1-6; tentatively, D is TRBD1 (6 bases). V was cut by 5 bases and J by 2 bases, with 19 bases left in between. This CDR3 has 18 amino acids. CDR1 MDHEN and CDR2 SYDVKM come from the germline V gene. The CDR3 loop is CASSRLVSGVPYNSPLHF. CDR3 DNA sequence: TGTGCCAGCAGTCGCCTCGTCTCAGGGGTACCCTATAATTCACCCCTCCACTTT.

This chain connects TRBV11-2 to TRBJ1-1; no clear D gene. The CDR3 runs 11 residues. CDR1 is SGHAT, CDR2 FQNNGV, per germline. V dropped 3 bases and J dropped 6 bases, with 5 bases sitting between them. The CDR3 DNA reads as TGTGCCAGCAGCTTGGGCGCTGAAGCTTTCTTT. Its translation is CASSLGAEAFF.

V usage is TRBV18 and J usage is TRBJ2-7, with TRBD2 as a possible D gene (5 bases). Between the trimmed V and J ends, which lost 2 bases and 0 bases, there was a span of 11 bases. The germline gives CDR1 KGHSH, CDR2 LQKENI. The CDR3 runs 15 residues. CDR3 sequence reads: CASSPGVGSSYEQYF. In DNA form, the CDR3 reads TGTGCCAGCTCACCAGGTGTGGGGAGCTCCTACGAGCAGTACTTC.

The chain joins TRBV6-5 to TRBJ1-5; maybe TRBD1 (5 bases). The V end lost 5 bases, the J end lost 8 bases, and 10 bases lay between the germline ends. This CDR3 is 12 amino acids long. Per germline, CDR1 MNHEY and CDR2 SVGAGI. CDR3 residues: CASSRGSEPQHF. The CDR3 DNA is TGTGCCAGCAGTCGGGGGAGTGAGCCCCAGCATTTT.

V gene TRBV27 combines with J gene TRBJ2-7; perhaps TRBD2 as D (6 bases). Germline CDR1 reads MNHEY; CDR2 reads SMNVEV (reference sequence). V lost 4 bases to trimming and J lost 2 bases, with 18 bases between them. This CDR3 has 16 amino acids. CDR3 sequence: CASSSPRGNPPYEQYF. CDR3 DNA: TGTGCCAGCAGTTCGCCCCGGGGGAACCCTCCCTACGAGCAGTACTTC.

This clone was detected once. The chain employs TRBV4-2 and TRBJ1-4; TRBD1 might be the D (6 bases). Trimming removed 4 bases at V and 4 bases at J, with 19 bases between. The CDR3 is 17 amino acids. Germline V gene data show CDR1 as LGHNA and CDR2 as YNFKEQ. CDR3 bases: TGTGCCAGCAGCCCGAATGGGGCGCAAGGGGGTAATGAAAAACTGTTTTTT. Encoded protein: CASSPNGAQGGNEKLFF.